This record concerns one T cell receptor beta chain sequence. The table lists this clonotype with a few counts. Its recognized antigen is unknown. Base qualities were left out, and no much larger clone turns up one base away. The sample originates from a study of blood T cells in healthy people across ages (dated by TCRdb to 2013 to 2016). With regard to the full study: In model experiments, template switching captured about one uniquely barcoded TCR beta cDNA molecule for every two T cells. The study measured age-related changes in TCR beta repertoire diversity using deep sequencing normalized with unique cDNA molecular identifiers. The donors were divided into four age groups: young (average around 16 years), middle-aged (almost 40), aged (62) and long-lived (about 79). The study analyzed two additional independent replicas of 1 million unique cDNA reads from the same blood draw for two donors, one aged 18 to 29 and one aged 80 or older.

Donors were 39 systemically healthy Caucasian individuals from Russia aged about 6 to 100 years. Approximately 10 milliliters of peripheral blood were collected from each donor into EDTA-treated Vacutainer tubes. Ficoll-Paque density-gradient centrifugation was used to isolate PBMCs, with at least 6 million obtained per sample. Trizol reagent was used to extract total RNA from the PBMCs, yielding at least 6 micrograms per sample. For every donor, an aliquot of PBMCs went through flow cytometry to measure the percentages of naive CD45RAhigh/CD27high T cells. Library method: 5' RACE. Reads for this sample came from an Illumina HiSeq 2500. A second PCR of about 7 to 12 cycles was performed with a sample-barcoded 5' primer and a J-beta primer mix. A template-switch 5' adaptor carrying 12 random nucleotides introduced a unique molecular identifier onto each TCR beta cDNA molecule. Each sample yielded at least 2.5 million CDR3-containing paired-end reads. The Mint cDNA synthesis kit, primed by a TRBC-specific oligonucleotide, was used to synthesize first-strand cDNA from all RNA. Following uracil-DNA glycosylase treatment, a first 18-cycle PCR with universal primers M1SS and BC2_uni_R was performed on all cDNA. Per the authors' processing: For normalization, 1 million high-quality reads were randomly selected from each sample, with every read carrying a distinct molecular identifier. Reads sharing molecular identifiers were discarded rather than binned into consensus sequences. MiTCR, with a Q25 quality threshold and the strictest error-elimination algorithm, was used for CDR3 identification, clonotype clustering and error correction. Lower-bound total TCR beta diversity was estimated with a nonparametric unseen species model using Euler transformation. The raw public reads went through TCRdb reprocessing: fastp at Q25, MiXCR clone calling, in-frame beta chains kept. Rows are combined by CDR3 protein, so each entry shows the most common genes and DNA. What appears here as the V and J calls and clone size reflects TCRdb's work, not the paper's. This sample comprises fewer than 650,000 distinct CDR3 sequences, around a quarter of them detected only once. The top ten hold approximately 3.6% of the sample.

The CDR3 goes from the cysteine to the phenylalanine over 12 residues. Only the CDR3 part of the read is kept: 36 bases, read in frame from the first base. CDR1 MNHNY and CDR2 SVGAGI were looked up in the germline V gene (reference sequence). Points the paper makes about the study in general: Donor CMV infection status was unknown, potentially confounding age-related changes in expanded clonotypes. Observed TCR beta diversity correlated strongly with the percentage of naive T cells measured by flow cytometry. Observed TCR beta diversity per million T cells fell roughly linearly with age, and a significant reduction was already apparent by age roughly 40. Bulk unsorted PBMC profiling prevented conclusive comparison of naive and antigen-experienced compartments. Estimates of total diversity based on one million sequenced T cells were considered lower bounds and underestimates. Compared with the aged group, more naive CD4+ T cells, fewer expanded clones and increased TCR diversity were shown by the long-lived group, suggesting age selection.

These data also featured in a second study, about T cells of mothers and their children. The second study reports: Nine systemically healthy Caucasian individuals served as donors, namely three mothers together with their six children. cDNA synthesis consumed the entire amount of extracted RNA, loaded at about 1.5 ug RNA in each 15 ul reaction. In the second PCR, the M1S primer introduced both the sample barcodes and 2-4 random nucleotides. Each mother yielded over 8 million TCR beta CDR3 reads and each child 2.5 million to 3 million reads. In both related and unrelated pairs, thymic selection shapes the output of TCR recombination in a similar way, with inherited differences having only a minor effect. Related mother-child pairs always showed normalized repertoire overlap that was slightly higher than in unrelated mother-child pairs, though the difference was never significant. No persistent microchimeric T cell clones were detected, at a sensitivity of approximately 100 clones per million clonotypes. The study used deep NGS to compare TCR beta repertoires of mothers and children, seeking features distinguishing related mother-child pairs from unrelated individuals. The mean age was about 37 +/- 4 years for the mothers and about 10 +/- 4 years for the children. After adapter ligation was performed with NEBNext reagents, the libraries were sequenced on an Illumina HiSeq 2000 with 100+100 nt paired-end reads. To prevent cross-contamination, the mother and child libraries were prepared a month apart and were sequenced in separate runs. Each donor had between roughly 500,000 and 2,200,000 distinct TCR beta clonotypes identified. Naive TCR beta clonotypes were estimated from low-frequency clonotypes matched to each donor's FACS-determined naive share, without sorting.

The sequence joins TRBV6-6 to TRBJ2-5; the best D guess is TRBD1, with 5 bases matching. The J call may be incorrect, as the DNA end agrees better with TRBJ2-1. The TCR was taken from a boy aged 2-9 years in good health. The sample was blood. In nucleotide form, the sequence is TGTGCCAGCATTGACCACAACAGGGAGCAGTTCTTC. This encodes CASIDHNREQFF.